The clone carrying this T cell receptor beta chain was counted only a few times. Its antigen is still unknown. The TCRbeta library was prepared with unique molecular identifiers. One entry per CDR3 protein, called by TCRdb with MiXCR from the PCR reads. This sample yields around 420,000 distinct CDR3 sequences, of which about 16% are seen a single time; about 32% belongs to the top ten. The entry originates in a study of T-cell reconstitution after alpha-beta-depleted transplantation in children. This CDR3 spans 14 amino acids. V was shortened by 4 bases and J by 4 bases, with 13 bases between the two germline ends. Germline CDR1 is LGHDT and CDR2 is YNNKEL (reference sequence). Notes on the study in general: A year had passed since transplant, and T-cell counts and diversity by then came mostly from newly produced T cells. Some patients' high day-60 TCRbeta diversity was traced to surviving recipient T cells and thymic progenitors.

V and J are TRBV3-1 and TRBJ1-2; D might be TRBD1 (6 bases). The TCR comes from a boy younger than two who had a stem cell transplant for Wiskott-Aldrich syndrome, so the T cells may come from the graft donor. The sample in question was PBMCs, mostly from graft donor cells, obtained 360 days after TCRalphabeta/CD19-depleted stem cell transplant. CDR3 in DNA: TGTGCCAGCAGCCTCCCAGGGGTCTCCTATGGCTACACCTTC. This translates into CASSLPGVSYGYTF. The variable domain in full, with the rest retrieved from reference TRBV3-1 and TRBJ1-2, is DTAVSQTPKYLVTQMGNDKSIKCEQNLGHDTMYWYKQDSKKFLKIMFSYNNKELIINETVPNRFSPKSPDKAHLNLHINSLELGDSAVYFCASSLPGVSYGYTFGSGTRLTVV.